The T cell receptor (beta chain) described here comes from a study of cytomegalovirus exposure and HLA in healthy donors. Study conclusions and caveats: Reported results showed that the classifier diagnosed cytomegalovirus status with high specificity and sensitivity. Common viral pathogens seemed to be connected with several of the most significant clusters, according to a later analysis. Sequencing likely caused a cluster of highly shared sequence variants.

As regards this clone: What it binds is unknown.

It was with 60 Vbeta and 13 Jbeta primers that the PCR ran. Clones were sequenced by immunoSEQ multiplex PCR, and TCRdb holds only the in-frame ones, with some missing. The table lists around 130,000 clones, approximately 80% of them singletons. The CDR3 has 15 amino acids. Trimming removed 6 bases from V and 4 bases from J, with 18 bases in between. Germline V gives CDR1 SGHDN, CDR2 FVKESK. Sequencing was done on a sample of PBMCs. This clonotype originated in a woman under 30 in good health and CMV-seronegative. V gene TRBV14 combines with J gene TRBJ1-2, with a possible D match to TRBD1 (6 bases). CDR3 nucleotide sequence: TGTGCCAGCAGTCCAGATCTCGTCAGGGGCTATGGCTACACCTTC. Protein: CASSPDLVRGYGYTF. Looking up the rest from reference TRBV14 and TRBJ1-2 gives the full variable domain: EAGVTQFPSHSVIEKGQTVTLRCDPISGHDNLYWYRRVMGKEIKFLLHFVKESKQDESGMPNNRFLAERTGGTYSTLKVQPAELEDSGVYFCASSPDLVRGYGYTFGSGTRLTVV.